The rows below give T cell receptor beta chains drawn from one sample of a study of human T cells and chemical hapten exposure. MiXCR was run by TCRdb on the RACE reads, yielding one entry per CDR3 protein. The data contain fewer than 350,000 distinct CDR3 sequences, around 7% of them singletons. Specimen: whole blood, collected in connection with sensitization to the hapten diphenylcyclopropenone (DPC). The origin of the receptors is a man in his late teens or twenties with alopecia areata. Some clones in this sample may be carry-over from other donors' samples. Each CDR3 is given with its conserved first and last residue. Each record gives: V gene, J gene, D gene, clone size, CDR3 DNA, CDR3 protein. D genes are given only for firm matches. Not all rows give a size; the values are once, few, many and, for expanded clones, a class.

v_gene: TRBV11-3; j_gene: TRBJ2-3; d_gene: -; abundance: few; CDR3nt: TGTGCCAGCAGCTTAGAGAAGTTCACAGATACGCAGTATTTT; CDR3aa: CASSLEKFTDTQYF
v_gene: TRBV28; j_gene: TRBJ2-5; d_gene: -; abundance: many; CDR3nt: TGTGCCAGCCAAGGGTCAGCGTGGGTGCCCCAGTACTTC; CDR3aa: CASQGSAWVPQYF
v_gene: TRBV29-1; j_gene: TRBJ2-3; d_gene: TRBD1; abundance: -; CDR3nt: TGCCCCACTGGGGGGACAGGGTGGGCAGATACGCAGTATTTT; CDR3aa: CPTGGTGWADTQYF
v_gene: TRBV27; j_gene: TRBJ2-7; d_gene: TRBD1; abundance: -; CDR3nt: TGTGCCAGCAGTTTACGACAGGGGTCTGCAACCTACGAGCAGTACTTC; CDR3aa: CASSLRQGSATYEQYF
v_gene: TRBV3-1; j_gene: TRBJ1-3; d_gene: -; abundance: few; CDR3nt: TGTGCCAGCAGCCATGGCTCCTCTGGAAACACCATATATTTT; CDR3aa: CASSHGSSGNTIYF
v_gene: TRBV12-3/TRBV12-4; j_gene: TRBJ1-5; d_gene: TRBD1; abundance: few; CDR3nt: TGTGCCAGCAGCCCAGGGACAGGGGAGGATATCAATCAGCCCCAGCATTTT; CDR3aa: CASSPGTGEDINQPQHF
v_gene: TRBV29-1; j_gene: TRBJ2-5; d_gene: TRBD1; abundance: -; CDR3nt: TGCAGCGTTGAACCCTCGGACAGGGTGGGCGAGACCCAGTACTTC; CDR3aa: CSVEPSDRVGETQYF
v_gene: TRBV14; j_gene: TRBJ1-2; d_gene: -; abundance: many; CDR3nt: TGTGCCAGCAGCCAAGAGGGGTCTAACTATGGCTACACCTTC; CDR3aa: CASSQEGSNYGYTF
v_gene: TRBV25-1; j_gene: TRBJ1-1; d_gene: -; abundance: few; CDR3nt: TGTGCCAGCAGTGATCCGACTGAAGCTTTCTTT; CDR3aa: CASSDPTEAFF
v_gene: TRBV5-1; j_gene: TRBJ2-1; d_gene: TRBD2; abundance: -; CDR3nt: TGCGCCAGCAGCCCCGGACTAGCGGGGGTAGATGAGCAGTTCTTC; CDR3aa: CASSPGLAGVDEQFF
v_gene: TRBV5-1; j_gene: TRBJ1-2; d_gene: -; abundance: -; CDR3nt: TGCGCCAGCAGCTTGGATGGGAAAGGTGGCTACACCTTC; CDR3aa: CASSLDGKGGYTF
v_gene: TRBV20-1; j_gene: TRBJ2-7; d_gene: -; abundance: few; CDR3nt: TGCAGTGCACGGGGATTGGGACGTTACGAGCAGTACTTC; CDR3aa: CSARGLGRYEQYF
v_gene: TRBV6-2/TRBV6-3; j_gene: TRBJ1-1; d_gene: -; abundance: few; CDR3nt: TGTGCCAGCAGTTACTCTTCAGGGTGGGCTGAAGCTTTCTTT; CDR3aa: CASSYSSGWAEAFF
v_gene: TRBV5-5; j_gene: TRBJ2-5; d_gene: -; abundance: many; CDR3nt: TGTGCCAGCAGCTTGGGGCGGATACAAGAGACCCAGTACTTC; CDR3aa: CASSLGRIQETQYF
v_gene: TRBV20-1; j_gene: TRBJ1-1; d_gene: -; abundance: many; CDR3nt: TGCAGTGCTAGAGATAACACTGAAGCTTTCTTT; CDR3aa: CSARDNTEAFF
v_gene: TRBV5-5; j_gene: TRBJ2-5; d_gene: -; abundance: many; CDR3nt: TGTGCCAGCAGCTTGAATCCGGGATTGAGCGATGAGACCCAGTACTTC; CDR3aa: CASSLNPGLSDETQYF
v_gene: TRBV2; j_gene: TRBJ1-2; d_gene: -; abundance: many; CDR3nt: TGTGCCAGCAGTACCGGACAAAACTATGGCTACACCTTC; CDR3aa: CASSTGQNYGYTF
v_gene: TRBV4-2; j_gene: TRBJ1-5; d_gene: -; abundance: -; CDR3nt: TGTGCCAGCAGCCAAGATGGGGATCATCAGCCCCAGCATTTT; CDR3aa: CASSQDGDHQPQHF
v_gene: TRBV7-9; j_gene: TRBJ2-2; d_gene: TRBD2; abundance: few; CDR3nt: TGTGCCAGCAGCTCATGGGACTATACGAACACCGGGGAGCTGTTTTTT; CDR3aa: CASSSWDYTNTGELFF
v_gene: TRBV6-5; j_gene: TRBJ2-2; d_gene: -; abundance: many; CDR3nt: TGTGCCAGCAGTGTCTTAGGAAGCACCGGGGAGCTGTTTTTT; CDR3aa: CASSVLGSTGELFF
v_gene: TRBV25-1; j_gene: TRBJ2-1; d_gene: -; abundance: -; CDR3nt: TGTGCCAGCAGTGAGTCAGGGTATGAGCAGTTCTTC; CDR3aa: CASSESGYEQFF
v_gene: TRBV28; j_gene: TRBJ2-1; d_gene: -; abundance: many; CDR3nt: TGTGCCAGCAGGGTACAGGGCAATAATGAGCAGTTCTTC; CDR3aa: CASRVQGNNEQFF
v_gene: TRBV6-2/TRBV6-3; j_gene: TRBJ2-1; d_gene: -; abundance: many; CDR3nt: TGTGCCAGCAGTTACTTTAGAGCAGGCAATGAGCAGTTCTTC; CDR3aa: CASSYFRAGNEQFF
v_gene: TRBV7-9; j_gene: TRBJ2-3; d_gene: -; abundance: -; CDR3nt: TGTGCCAGCAGCCCTCAGGGTCTGGGGGCAGGGGATACGCAGTATTTT; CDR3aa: CASSPQGLGAGDTQYF
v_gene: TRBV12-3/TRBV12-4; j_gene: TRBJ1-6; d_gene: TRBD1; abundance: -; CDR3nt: TGTGCCAACAGTCGACAGGGGCAGGGTTCACCCCTCCACTTT; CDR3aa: CANSRQGQGSPLHF
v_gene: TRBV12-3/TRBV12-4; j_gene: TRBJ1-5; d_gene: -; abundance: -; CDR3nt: TGTGCCAGCAGTTTAGTCAGGGACAATCAGCCCCAGCATTTT; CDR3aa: CASSLVRDNQPQHF
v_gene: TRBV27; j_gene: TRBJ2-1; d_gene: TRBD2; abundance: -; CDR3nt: TGTGCCAGCAGCGGGTCTAGCGGGGGGGCCAATGAGCAGTTCTTC; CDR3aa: CASSGSSGGANEQFF
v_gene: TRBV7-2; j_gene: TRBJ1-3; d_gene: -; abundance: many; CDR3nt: TGTGCCAGCAGCTTGACCGTCTCTGGAAACACCATATATTTT; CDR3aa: CASSLTVSGNTIYF
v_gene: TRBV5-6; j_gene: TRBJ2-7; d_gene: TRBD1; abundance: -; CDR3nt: TGTGCCAGCAGGACAGGGGGCGATTCCTACGAGCAGTACTTC; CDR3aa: CASRTGGDSYEQYF
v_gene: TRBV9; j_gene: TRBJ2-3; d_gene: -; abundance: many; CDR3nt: TGTGCCAGCAGCGTAGGGTCGGTTCCCGTTGTGGATACGCAGTATTTT; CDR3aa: CASSVGSVPVVDTQYF
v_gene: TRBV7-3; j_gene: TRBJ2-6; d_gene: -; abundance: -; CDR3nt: TGTGCCAGCAGCTTCCAAACGGGGAACTCTGGGGCCAACGTCCTGACTTTC; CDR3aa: CASSFQTGNSGANVLTF
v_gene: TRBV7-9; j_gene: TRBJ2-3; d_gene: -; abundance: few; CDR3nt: TGTGCCAGCAGCCCAGGGACATCCAAAGTGGATACGCAGTATTTT; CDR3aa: CASSPGTSKVDTQYF
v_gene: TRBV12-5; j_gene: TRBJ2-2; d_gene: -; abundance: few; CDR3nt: TGTGCTAGTGGTCTCCTGATAACCGGGGAGCTGTTTTTT; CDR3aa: CASGLLITGELFF
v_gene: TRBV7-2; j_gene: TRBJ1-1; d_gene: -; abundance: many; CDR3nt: TGTGCCAGCAGCGTTGCGGGATGGGGGACTGAAGCTTTCTTT; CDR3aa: CASSVAGWGTEAFF
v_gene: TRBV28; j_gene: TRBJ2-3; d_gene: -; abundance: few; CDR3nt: TGTGCCAGCAGTTTTCGGGGGAGTGGGGCAGATACGCAGTATTTT; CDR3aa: CASSFRGSGADTQYF
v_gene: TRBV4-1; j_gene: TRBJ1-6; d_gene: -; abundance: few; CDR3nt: TGCGCCAGCAGCCAGCCCCAGGGTCATAATTCACCCCTCCACTTT; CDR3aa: CASSQPQGHNSPLHF
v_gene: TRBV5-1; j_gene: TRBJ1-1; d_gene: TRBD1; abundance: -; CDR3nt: TGCCCCAGCAGCGTATCGGGACAGCAGAACACTGAAGCTTTCTTT; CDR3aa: CPSSVSGQQNTEAFF
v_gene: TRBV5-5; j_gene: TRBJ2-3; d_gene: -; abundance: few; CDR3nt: TGTGCCAGCAGCTTGGTTGCGGGGAAGGCAGATACGCAGTATTTT; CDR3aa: CASSLVAGKADTQYF
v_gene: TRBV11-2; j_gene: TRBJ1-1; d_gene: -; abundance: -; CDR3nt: TGTGCCAGCAGCTTTTTGACTAGGTCTATGAACACTGAAGCTTTCTTT; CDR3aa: CASSFLTRSMNTEAFF
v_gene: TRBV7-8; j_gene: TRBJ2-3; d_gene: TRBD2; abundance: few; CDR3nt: TGTGCCAGCAGCTTAGTCCGACTAGCGGGGGGCCCGAACAGCACAGATACGCAGTATTTT; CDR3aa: CASSLVRLAGGPNSTDTQYF
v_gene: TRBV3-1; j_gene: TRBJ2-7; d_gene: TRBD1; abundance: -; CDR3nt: TGTGCCAGCAGCCTTTGGGACAGATACGAGCAGTACTTC; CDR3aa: CASSLWDRYEQYF
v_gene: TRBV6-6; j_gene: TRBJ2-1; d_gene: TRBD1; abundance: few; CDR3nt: TGTGCCAGCAGCCCACCGGGACAGGGAGGCAATGAGCAGTTCTTC; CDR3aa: CASSPPGQGGNEQFF